This TCR beta chain was retrieved from a study of T cells expressing NK-cell markers. Study-wide context: Seven of eight sequenced donors tested HCMV-seropositive; one tested seronegative. Study-level findings and limits: The CD3+CD56-NKG2C+ fraction of a handful of donors was also led by these clonotypes.

Germline lookup yields CDR1 MNHEY and CDR2 SMNVEV (reference sequence). The CDR3 runs to 14 residues. As to this clonotype: Its antigen remains unknown.

Making the TCR beta cDNA relied on 5'RACE template switching with UMIs. TCRdb re-called the 5' RACE reads and catalogs CDR3 proteins one per entry, DNA excluded. Its table lists hundreds of thousands of distinct CDR3 sequences. The V and J genes are TRBV27 and TRBJ1-5; as DNA is missing, the TRBD1 call by TCRdb cannot be tested. Input material: blood T cells: a sorted CD56 or NKG2C T cell subset, CD4+ or CD8+ T cells, or bulk PBMC T cells (not recorded which). The origin of this receptor is a woman aged 18-70 years in good health. This CDR3 is CATSQGYSNQPQHF.